This T cell receptor (beta chain) was recovered during a study of blood T cell repertoires in COVID-19. Study as a whole: Researchers got acute and convalescent COVID-19 samples from the United States, Italy and Spain. Sources were T cells, B-cell-depleted T cells, or PBMCs; the material itself was cDNA or gDNA.

Per the study methods: Reference gene primer amplification gave estimated nucleated cell counts. Measured with immunoSEQ multiplex PCR; TCRdb has only the in-frame clones, and not every one. The DNA gave D and trimming, while V, J and clone size come from that table. Counted here are about 140,000 clones, around 80% occurring once; the ten biggest clones make up 8.8%. Trimming shortened V by 5 bases and J by 0 bases, and 11 bases separated the two germline ends. The CDR3 is 15 amino acids. Germline loops: CDR1 SNHLY, CDR2 FYNNEI. This rearrangement joins TRBV2 to TRBJ1-3; D gene unclear. Sequenced: peripheral blood. The sequence derives from a woman at least 80 years old in a cohort sampled during active or convalescent COVID-19. CDR3 amino acids: CASSTAAYSGNTIYF. CDR3 DNA: TGTGCCAGCAGTACCGCAGCGTACTCTGGAAACACCATATATTTT.